The clone carrying this T cell receptor beta chain was seen repeatedly, ten times or more. No antigen is known for it. Purified naive CD4+ T cells were depleted of CD25+ Tregs. General observations from the study: Tumor Treg TCRs overlapped most with tumor naive CD4+ cells. Tumor memory CD4+ T cell TCR gene usage was found to cluster with blood and lymph node memory CD4+ cells and with lymph node naive CD4+ cells.

Semi-nested PCR with Nested Universal Primer A followed constant-region reverse priming of full-length variable regions. MiXCR, run by TCRdb on the 5' RACE reads, gives a single entry per CDR3 protein. The top ten clones hold roughly 2% of a sample with some 62,000 distinct CDR3 sequences, more than 25% of them seen once. Between the trimmed V and J ends, which lost 5 bases and 2 bases, there was a span of 14 bases. The CDR3 length is 15 residues. Per the germline V gene, CDR1 is SGHRS and CDR2 is YFSETQ. The TCR was taken from a female donor with breast cancer. The material sequenced was tumor-infiltrating naive CD4+ T cells sorted from the breast tumor. Subset reported: naive CD4+ T cells, CD4+CD45RA+CD25-. The rearrangement uses TRBV5-1 and TRBJ2-1, with a possible D match to TRBD1 (6 bases). The CDR3 sequence: CASSGQGTTYNEQFF. As DNA, the CDR3 is TGCGCCAGCAGTGGACAAGGGACAACCTACAATGAGCAGTTCTTC. Drawing the rest from reference TRBV5-1 and TRBJ2-1, the complete variable domain is KAGVTQTPRYLIKTRGQQVTLSCSPISGHRSVSWYQQTPGQGLQFLFEYFSETQRNKGNFPGRFSGRQFSNSRSEMNVSTLELGDSALYLCASSGQGTTYNEQFFGPGTRLTVL.